The rows below give T cell receptor beta chains drawn from one sample of a study of cytomegalovirus exposure and HLA in healthy donors. Sequencing was performed with immunoSEQ multiplex PCR; in TCRdb, only in-frame clones are kept and a portion is missing. The sample lists just over 150,000 clones, about 79% seen once, with roughly 6.7% in the top ten. Sequencing used PBMCs. These receptors all stem from a middle-aged man in good health and CMV-seropositive. CDR3s include the opening cysteine and the closing phenylalanine or tryptophan. Fields, in order: D gene, J gene, clone size, V gene, CDR3 DNA, CDR3 protein. The D gene is left open where the match is weak. Clone size, where shown, is once, few, many, or a class for clones that have expanded.

>NA|TRBJ1-2|NA|TRBV6-5
TGTGCCAGCAGTTACTCCGGGCGGAGGGGCTATGGCTACACCTTC
CASSYSGRRGYGYTF
>TRBD2|TRBJ2-1|NA|TRBV29-1
TGCAGCGGTCGGGCGGCGGGAGTAGGGGAGCAGTTCTTC
CSGRAAGVGEQFF
>NA|TRBJ1-3|NA|TRBV5-1
TGCGCCAGCAGCACGGAGGGGGGAAACACCATATATTTT
CASSTEGGNTIYF
>NA|TRBJ1-5|NA|TRBV5-5
TGTGCCAGCAGCTTGGACCCAGGGATGGGCAATCAGCCCCAGCATTTT
CASSLDPGMGNQPQHF
>TRBD2|TRBJ2-1|NA|TRBV18
TGTGCCAGCTCTGAACTAGCGGGAGAAGGTGAGCAGTTCTTC
CASSELAGEGEQFF
>NA|TRBJ1-6|NA|TRBV19
TGTGCCAGTAGTATAGTTGGGCTCGATTCACCCCTCCACTTT
CASSIVGLDSPLHF
>NA|TRBJ2-1|few|TRBV7-9
TGTGCCAGCAGCCCTTCGGATGAGCAGTTCTTC
CASSPSDEQFF
>NA|TRBJ2-5|NA|TRBV29-1
TGCAGCGTTCTGGTAGTCGAGACCCAGTACTTC
CSVLVVETQYF
>TRBD1|TRBJ1-5|NA|TRBV9
TGTGCCAGCAGCGTAGGGACAGGATTCAATCAGCCCCAGCATTTT
CASSVGTGFNQPQHF
>TRBD2|TRBJ2-1|NA|TRBV9
TGTGCCAGCAGCGAGAGGGGGGGAGGGACTAGCGGCTACAATGAGCAGTTCTTC
CASSERGGGTSGYNEQFF
>TRBD1|TRBJ2-1|few|TRBV2
TGTGCCAGCAGAAATGCCGGAGGGACAGGGTCCTACAATGAGCAGTTCTTC
CASRNAGGTGSYNEQFF
>TRBD1|TRBJ2-2|NA|TRBV19
TGTGCCAGTAGTCCCCGACAGGGGAGGACCGGGGAGCTGTTTTTT
CASSPRQGRTGELFF
>TRBD1|TRBJ1-2|NA|TRBV14
TGTGCCAGCAGCGCCCGGGGGACAGGGGTTTATGGCTACACCTTC
CASSARGTGVYGYTF
>NA|TRBJ1-1|once|TRBV9
TGTGCCAGCAGCGTAGTGGGGCAGGCAGGGGCTGAAGCTTTCTTT
CASSVVGQAGAEAFF
>TRBD2|TRBJ2-3|NA|TRBV7-2
TGTGCCAGCAGCAAAATAGCGGGAGGGCCGATCACAGATACGCAGTATTTT
CASSKIAGGPITDTQYF
>NA|TRBJ1-1|NA|TRBV29-1
TGCAGCGCTCACGGTGGTAGGCTCGGGAGGACTGAAGCTTTCTTT
CSAHGGRLGRTEAFF
>NA|TRBJ2-3|NA|TRBV6-5
TGTGCCAGCAGTTACGCGGTTAGCACAGATACGCAGTATTTT
CASSYAVSTDTQYF
>TRBD2|TRBJ2-5|NA|TRBV6-1
TGTGCCAGCAGGGGGCGACTAGCGGGCCAAGAGACCCAGTACTTC
CASRGRLAGQETQYF
>NA|TRBJ1-1|once|TRBV6-6
TGTGCCAGCAGTTACTCAGGGGCCGACACTGAAGCTTTCTTT
CASSYSGADTEAFF
>NA|TRBJ2-1|NA|TRBV5-4
TGTGCCAGCAGCCCAGGACTGTTCAACAATGAGCAGTTCTTC
CASSPGLFNNEQFF
>TRBD1|TRBJ1-6|NA|TRBV5-1
TGCGCCAGCAGCTCGAATCCCGGGACAGGGACTGATTCACCCCTCCACTTT
CASSSNPGTGTDSPLHF
>TRBD1|TRBJ2-5|NA|TRBV6-6
TGTGCCAGCTTACAGGGGTCACTTCAAGAGACCCAGTACTTC
CASLQGSLQETQYF
>TRBD2|TRBJ2-3|NA|TRBV4-2
TGTGCCAGCAGCCACGGGACTAGCGGGGGGGCGGATACGCAGTATTTT
CASSHGTSGGADTQYF
>TRBD1|TRBJ1-1|NA|TRBV4-2
TGTGCCAGCAGCCAAGGGGACAGGACCCTAAAGGCTGAAGCTTTCTTT
CASSQGDRTLKAEAFF
>TRBD1|TRBJ1-3|NA|TRBV5-1
TGCGCCAGCAGCTTGCGCGGACAGGGGTTCTCTGGAAACACCATATATTTT
CASSLRGQGFSGNTIYF
>NA|TRBJ2-5|NA|TRBV15
TGTGCCACCAGCAGAGCTCCCCAGGGAGAGACCCAGTACTTC
CATSRAPQGETQYF
>TRBD1|TRBJ2-7|NA|TRBV5-6
TGTGCCAGCAGCGACCCCGGGACAGGGCACTACGAGCAGTACTTC
CASSDPGTGHYEQYF
>TRBD2|TRBJ2-1|once|TRBV9
TGTGCCAGCAGCGGCGGGACTAGCCGAGTCGGGTACAATGAGCAGTTCTTC
CASSGGTSRVGYNEQFF
>NA|TRBJ2-7|NA|TRBV4-1
TGCGCCAGCAGCTCCGGGACACTAAGCGAGCAGTACTTC
CASSSGTLSEQYF
>TRBD1|TRBJ2-7|NA|TRBV4-1
TGCGCCAGCAGCCAAGAGAGGCAGGTGACAGGGACAGGAGAGCAGTACTTC
CASSQERQVTGTGEQYF
>NA|TRBJ1-5|once|TRBV6-1
TGTGCCAGCAAGAGAGCCGAGAGGGGCAATCAGCCCCAGCATTTT
CASKRAERGNQPQHF
>TRBD1|TRBJ1-2|NA|TRBV19
TGTGCCAGTAGAGCCGGGGGCAGGGGGCCCGGCTACACCTTC
CASRAGGRGPGYTF
>NA|TRBJ1-3|NA|TRBV13
TGTGCCAGCAGACGTCGGGTCGGCAGCTCTGGAAACACCATATATTTT
CASRRRVGSSGNTIYF
>TRBD2|TRBJ2-1|few|TRBV14
TGTGCCAGCAGCCAGAGACTAGCGGGAGGTGGTTACAATGAGCAGTTCTTC
CASSQRLAGGGYNEQFF
>TRBD1|TRBJ1-2|NA|TRBV19
TGTGCCAGTAGTATAGGGGGGACAGGGGACAGCGTCTATGGCTACACCTTC
CASSIGGTGDSVYGYTF
>NA|TRBJ1-5|once|TRBV2
TGTGCCAGCAGGGGGGGTGGAAGCCCCTCCCGCTCCCAGCATTTT
CASRGGGSPSRSQHF
>NA|TRBJ1-4|NA|TRBV4-1
TGCGCCAGCAGCCAAGGGATGACAGGCTCTAATGAAAAACTGTTTTTT
CASSQGMTGSNEKLFF
>TRBD1|TRBJ1-4|few|TRBV27
TGTGCCAGCACGGACAGGGTGGGAGAAAAACTGTTTTTT
CASTDRVGEKLFF
>TRBD1|TRBJ1-4|once|TRBV7-6
TGTGCCAGCAGCTGGACAGGGTATGAAAAACTGTTTTTT
CASSWTGYEKLFF
>TRBD1|TRBJ2-2|once|TRBV19
TGTGCCAGTAGTAGACAGGGTCCCGGGGAGCTGTTTTTT
CASSRQGPGELFF
>NA|TRBJ1-1|NA|TRBV7-9
TGTGCCAGCAGCTTAATGGGCCCGAACACTGAAGCTTTCTTT
CASSLMGPNTEAFF
>NA|TRBJ2-3|NA|TRBV13
TGTGCCAGCAGCTTTGGGCTAGCGCCCTCCGGTACGCAGTATTTT
CASSFGLAPSGTQYF
>TRBD1|TRBJ1-2|NA|TRBV9
TGTGCCAGCAGCACCTTGGACAGGGTTGGCGGCTACACCTTC
CASSTLDRVGGYTF
>NA|TRBJ1-3|NA|TRBV2
TGTGCCGCCCGGGCAGGGGCAAACACCATATATTTT
CAARAGANTIYF
>NA|TRBJ1-5|NA|TRBV6-1
TGTGCCTCGGGGGGATTATACAATCAGCCCCAGCATTTT
CASGGLYNQPQHF
>NA|TRBJ1-3|NA|TRBV6-1
TGTGCCAGCAGTGAAGGCAGGCGTGGAAACACCATATATTTT
CASSEGRRGNTIYF
>TRBD2|TRBJ2-3|NA|TRBV29-1
TGCAGCGTTGAACTAGCGGGAGGAACGCAGTATTTT
CSVELAGGTQYF